Listed here are 20 T cell receptor beta chains from one sample, sequenced in a study of T cell responses to AZD1222 COVID-19 vaccine. TCRdb keeps only in-frame clones here, not all; method: immunoSEQ multiplex PCR. The sample shows 91,000 or so clones, 80% to 95% of them seen only once. This sample comprised peripheral blood, obtained 28 days after the second AZD1222 dose. The receptors derive from an adult who received the AZD1222 COVID-19 vaccine.

CDR3 amino acids: CATSRDQGSSGNTIYF. CDR3 nucleotide sequence: TGTGCCACCAGCAGAGATCAGGGCAGCTCGGGAAACACCATATATTTT. The rearrangement joins TRBV15 to TRBJ1-3, with D possibly matching TRBD1 (5 bases). The length of the CDR3 is 16 residues. Trimming took 0 bases from V and 4 from J, leaving 13 bases between them. Germline V gene lookup returns CDR1 LNHNV and CDR2 YYDKDF (reference sequence).

The chain combines TRBV30 with TRBJ1-2; D remains ambiguous. The V end lost 0 bases, the J end lost 8 bases, and 13 bases lay between the germline ends. Germline V gene sequence: CDR1 GTSNPN, CDR2 SVGIG (reference sequence). CDR3 length: 13 amino acids. The CDR3 DNA reads as TGTGCCTGGAGTGTCAGGAGGGCTCACGGCTACACCTTC. It yields the protein CAWSVRRAHGYTF.

The chain's CDR3 is CASSPEWGANYGYTF. CDR3 coding DNA: TGTGCCAGCAGCCCCGAGTGGGGGGCCAACTATGGCTACACCTTC. The chain links TRBV7-2 to TRBJ1-2; TRBD1 is a possible D gene (6 bases). V lost 5 bases and J lost 2, with 15 bases in between. The CDR3 is 15 amino acids. CDR1 and CDR2 from the germline V gene are SGHTA and FQGNSA.

The chain has TRBV6-2 or TRBV6-3 and TRBJ2-5; 12 bases align to TRBD2. Trimming removed 2 bases from V and 2 bases from J; junction bases left unmatched: 3. The CDR3 is 16 amino acids. CDR1 and CDR2 (germline): MNHEY, SVGEGT. The CDR3 region is CASSYELAGGQETQYF. CDR3 coding DNA: TGTGCCAGCAGTTACGAACTAGCGGGGGGACAAGAGACCCAGTACTTC.

The chain has TRBV4-1 and TRBJ1-2, with TRBD1 as a possible D gene (5 bases). Per germline, CDR1 MGHRA and CDR2 YSYEKL. The CDR3 is made up of 16 amino acids. Between the trimmed V and J ends, which lost 2 bases and 4 bases, there was a span of 17 bases. The CDR3 bases are TGCGCCAGCAGCCAACCCTCCTCCGGGGCCCCCTATGGCTACACCTTC. It encodes CASSQPSSGAPYGYTF.

The chain employs TRBV5-6 and TRBJ1-2; possible D gene TRBD1, 5 bases. The CDR3 has 11 residues. Trimming shortened V by 4 bases and J by 14 bases, and 15 bases separated the two germline ends. The germline gives CDR1 SGHDT, CDR2 YYEEEE. The CDR3 spells CASSKTARGTF. In DNA form, the CDR3 reads TGTGCCAGCAGCAAGACGGCTCGGGGGACCTTC.

This sequence joins TRBV19 and TRBJ1-1, with a weak D call TRBD1 (5 bases). The CDR3 loop spans 13 amino acids. V was pared by 3 bases and J by 3 bases, with 8 bases between. From germline, CDR1 is LNHDA and CDR2 SQIVND (reference sequence). This CDR3 is CASSIGGYTEAFF. CDR3 coding DNA: TGTGCCAGTAGTATCGGGGGGTACACTGAAGCTTTCTTT.

The rearrangement links TRBV9 to TRBJ2-2, with 10 nucleotides matching TRBD1. J gave up 4 bases and V 1 base, and 4 bases lay outside the gene matches. In germline, CDR1 is SGDLS, CDR2 YYNGEE. The CDR3 is made up of 16 amino acids. This CDR3 reads CASSVWDRGFTGELFF. The CDR3 nucleotides read TGTGCCAGCAGCGTATGGGACAGGGGATTCACCGGGGAGCTGTTTTTT. Together with reference TRBV9 and TRBJ2-2, the CDR3 gives the full variable domain: DSGVTQTPKHLITATGQRVTLRCSPRSGDLSVYWYQQSLDQGLQFLIQYYNGEERAKGNILERFSAQQFPDLHSELNLSSLELGDSALYFCASSVWDRGFTGELFFGEGSRLTVL.

V and J are TRBV30 and TRBJ2-2, with D tentatively TRBD1 (6 bases). The CDR3 loop spans 17 amino acids. The germline V and J ends were trimmed by 2 bases and 0 bases, with 16 bases remaining between them. Germline loops: CDR1 GTSNPN, CDR2 SVGIG (reference sequence). CDR3: CAWSPMTGQTNTGELFF. The CDR3 region has the DNA TGTGCCTGGAGTCCAATGACAGGCCAAACGAACACCGGGGAGCTGTTTTTT.

CDR3: CASSWDIAYEQYF. The DNA for the CDR3 is TGCGCCAGCAGCTGGGACATAGCCTACGAGCAGTACTTC. This chain connects TRBV5-1 to TRBJ2-7; a weak D match, TRBD1 (6 bases). Germline-derived CDR1 and CDR2 are SGHRS and YFSETQ. The CDR3 has 13 amino acids. The ends were cut back, 3 bases at V and 2 bases at J, with 9 bases in the middle.

V gene TRBV9 combines with J gene TRBJ2-1, with D tentatively TRBD2 (6 bases). The germline V gene encodes CDR1 SGDLS and CDR2 YYNGEE. The CDR3 covers 16 residues. The germline V and J ends were trimmed by 3 bases and 0 bases, with 13 bases remaining between them. The CDR3 reads CASSALPGLSYNEQFF. CDR3 sequence (DNA): TGTGCCAGCAGCGCATTACCGGGACTCTCCTACAATGAGCAGTTCTTC.

The chain is built from TRBV21-1 and TRBJ2-3; the D call of TRBD2 is as the table states it, not checked on the DNA. TRBV21-1 is an annotated pseudogene. This CDR3 is 17 amino acids long. CDR3 amino acids: CASSLAGVSRGTDTQYF. The CDR3 nucleotides are TGTGCCAGCAGCTTAGCGGGGGTGAGTCGGGGCACAGATACGCAGTATTTT.

V and J are TRBV3-1 (or the pseudogene TRBV3-2) and TRBJ1-6; no definite D call. With 1 base removed from V and 7 bases from J, the gap between germline ends came to 2 bases. The CDR3 loop spans 12 amino acids. CDR1 is LGHDT, CDR2 YNNKEL, per germline (reference sequence). Here the CDR3 reads CASSQVNSPLHF. The CDR3 nucleotides are TGTGCCAGCAGCCAAGTCAATTCACCCCTCCACTTT.

The chain carries TRBV4-1 and TRBJ1-5; TRBD1 might be the D (5 bases). The CDR3 consists of 15 residues. Germline V CDR1 and CDR2: MGHRA, YSYEKL. Trimming shortened V by 0 bases and J by 4 bases, and 10 bases separated the two germline ends. The CDR3 protein is CASSQDTGLNQPQHF. As DNA, the CDR3 is TGCGCCAGCAGCCAAGACACAGGATTGAATCAGCCCCAGCATTTT.

The V call is TRBV18, the J call TRBJ1-6, with TRBD1 matching over 9 bases. The CDR3 runs 16 residues. Germline-derived CDR1 and CDR2 are KGHSH and LQKENI. With V trimmed by 3 bases and J by 8 bases, 8 bases remained unmatched. In DNA form, the CDR3 reads TGTGCCAGCTCACCCCTGGGACAGGGTCCAGATTCACCCCTCCACTTT. This translates into CASSPLGQGPDSPLHF.

The chain recombines TRBV4-1 with TRBJ2-5; 8 bases agree with TRBD1. The V segment lost 0 bases and the J segment 4 bases; nucleotides outside the gene matches: 4. This CDR3 has 15 residues. Germline V gene data show CDR1 as MGHRA and CDR2 as YSYEKL. The CDR3 DNA reads TGCGCCAGCAGCCAAGATGGTACAGGGGGAGAGACCCAGTACTTC. As protein: CASSQDGTGGETQYF.

The V and J genes are TRBV19 and TRBJ1-1; D gene unclear. The CDR3 is 15 residues long. CDR1 is LNHDA and CDR2 is SQIVND in the germline V gene (reference sequence). V shed 7 bases and J shed 4 bases, with 19 bases lying between them. The CDR3 sequence: CASTRRGRGPTEAFF. CDR3 sequence (DNA): TGTGCCAGTACAAGAAGAGGGAGAGGGCCCACTGAAGCTTTCTTT.

The CDR3 reads CASSLREARNQPQHF. Written as DNA, the CDR3 is TGCGCCAGCAGTCTCAGGGAAGCGCGCAATCAGCCCCAGCATTTT. The chain has TRBV23-1 and TRBJ1-5; a weak D match, TRBD1 (5 bases). TRBV23-1 is an open reading frame, and its role is uncertain. Deletions cut 4 bases from V and 2 bases from J, with 12 bases between. The CDR3 consists of 15 residues.

As DNA, the CDR3 is TGCGCCAGCAGCTTGGTTTTCGGAGACGGGATGGGTACGCAGTATTTT. Its protein product is CASSLVFGDGMGTQYF. The V and J genes are TRBV5-1 and TRBJ2-3, with a tentative D call TRBD2 (5 bases). The CDR3 spans 16 residues. CDR1 is SGHRS and CDR2 is YFSETQ in the germline V gene. The ends were cut back, 0 bases at V and 8 bases at J, with 19 bases in the middle.

The chain links TRBV18 to TRBJ1-2; D is perhaps TRBD1 (5 bases). Germline V gene sequence: CDR1 KGHSH, CDR2 LQKENI. CDR3 size: 14 residues. Trimming stripped 4 bases from V and 8 bases from J, with 17 bases between. Here the CDR3 reads CASSRDGEARGYTF. In DNA form, the CDR3 reads TGTGCCAGCTCACGGGACGGAGAGGCGCGGGGCTACACCTTC.